This is a list of T cell receptor beta chains from one sample in a study of blood T cell repertoires in COVID-19. Sequenced by immunoSEQ multiplex PCR; TCRdb stores in-frame clones only, minus some. Of some 50,000 clones listed, around 89% are singletons. The sequenced sample was peripheral blood. The receptors derive from a man aged 55 to 69 with acute or convalescent COVID-19. CDR3s include the opening cysteine and the closing phenylalanine or tryptophan. A D gene is named only where the DNA matches it firmly. Clone sizes are given selectively: once, few, many, or a class where the clone is expanded.

abundance: -; j_gene: TRBJ1-1; d_gene: -; v_gene: TRBV9; CDR3aa: CASSVGPTGEAFF; CDR3nt: TGTGCCAGCAGCGTAGGGCCTACAGGGGAAGCTTTCTTT
abundance: -; j_gene: TRBJ1-1; d_gene: -; v_gene: TRBV29-1; CDR3aa: CSVEEDGGLADTEAFF; CDR3nt: TGCAGCGTTGAAGAGGATGGGGGGTTAGCGGACACTGAAGCTTTCTTT
abundance: -; j_gene: TRBJ1-2; d_gene: TRBD1; v_gene: TRBV28; CDR3aa: CASSDRGAQVYGYTF; CDR3nt: TGTGCCAGCTCGGACAGGGGCGCCCAAGTCTATGGCTACACCTTC
abundance: -; j_gene: TRBJ2-1; d_gene: TRBD2; v_gene: TRBV7-9; CDR3aa: CASSLGGGGPYNEQFF; CDR3nt: TGTGCCAGCAGCTTAGGAGGCGGGGGGCCCTACAATGAGCAGTTCTTC
abundance: -; j_gene: TRBJ1-1; d_gene: -; v_gene: TRBV4-1; CDR3aa: CASSQDRGNKAFF; CDR3nt: TGCGCCAGCAGCCAAGACAGGGGAAATAAAGCTTTCTTT
abundance: -; j_gene: TRBJ2-2; d_gene: TRBD2; v_gene: TRBV5-4; CDR3aa: CASTYGGTSGGVNTGELFF; CDR3nt: TGTGCCAGCACCTACGGCGGGACTAGCGGGGGGGTGAACACCGGGGAGCTGTTTTTT
abundance: -; j_gene: TRBJ1-4; d_gene: -; v_gene: TRBV25-1; CDR3aa: CASSPGMTNEKLFF; CDR3nt: TGTGCCAGCAGCCCAGGGATGACTAATGAAAAACTGTTTTTT
abundance: once; j_gene: TRBJ2-7; d_gene: TRBD1; v_gene: TRBV2; CDR3aa: CANGQVDSYEQYF; CDR3nt: TGTGCCAACGGACAGGTCGACTCCTACGAGCAGTACTTC
abundance: once; j_gene: TRBJ2-3; d_gene: TRBD1; v_gene: TRBV3-1/TRBV3-2; CDR3aa: CASTLTGGSDTQYF; CDR3nt: TGTGCCAGCACCTTGACAGGGGGCTCAGATACGCAGTATTTT
abundance: -; j_gene: TRBJ2-7; d_gene: -; v_gene: TRBV10-1; CDR3aa: CASRHSLSYEQYF; CDR3nt: TGCGCCAGCCGCCACAGTCTCTCCTACGAGCAGTACTTC
abundance: once; j_gene: TRBJ1-1; d_gene: -; v_gene: TRBV5-6; CDR3aa: CASNFRRDTEAFF; CDR3nt: TGTGCCAGCAACTTTCGGAGAGATACTGAAGCTTTCTTT
abundance: -; j_gene: TRBJ2-3; d_gene: TRBD1; v_gene: TRBV5-6; CDR3aa: CASSATGTGGSADTQYF; CDR3nt: TGTGCCAGCAGCGCGACCGGGACAGGGGGCTCCGCAGATACGCAGTATTTT
abundance: -; j_gene: TRBJ1-3; d_gene: -; v_gene: TRBV9; CDR3aa: CASSEKGGGFSGNTIYF; CDR3nt: TGTGCCAGCAGTGAGAAGGGCGGGGGGTTCTCTGGAAACACCATATATTTT
abundance: -; j_gene: TRBJ1-5; d_gene: -; v_gene: TRBV27; CDR3aa: CASSRGGGGQPQHF; CDR3nt: TGTGCCAGCAGTCGCGGCGGGGGTGGGCAGCCCCAGCATTTT
abundance: -; j_gene: TRBJ1-1; d_gene: -; v_gene: TRBV2; CDR3aa: CASSEDSLNTEAFF; CDR3nt: TGTGCCAGCAGTGAAGACAGCTTGAACACTGAAGCTTTCTTT
abundance: -; j_gene: TRBJ2-3; d_gene: -; v_gene: TRBV7-9; CDR3aa: CASSLAQGSTDTQYF; CDR3nt: TGTGCCAGCAGCTTAGCCCAGGGGAGCACAGATACGCAGTATTTT
abundance: -; j_gene: TRBJ1-2; d_gene: TRBD1; v_gene: TRBV6-5; CDR3aa: CASSYSQGAVGGYTF; CDR3nt: TGTGCCAGCAGTTACTCACAGGGGGCCGTGGGCGGCTACACCTTC
abundance: -; j_gene: TRBJ2-2; d_gene: TRBD1; v_gene: TRBV2; CDR3aa: CASSKLTGVGNRELFF; CDR3nt: TGTGCCAGCAGCAAACTAACAGGGGTGGGAAACCGGGAGCTGTTTTTT
abundance: -; j_gene: TRBJ1-2; d_gene: -; v_gene: TRBV7-9; CDR3aa: CASSLKGVNYGYTF; CDR3nt: TGTGCCAGCAGCTTAAAGGGGGTGAACTATGGCTACACCTTC
abundance: -; j_gene: TRBJ2-1; d_gene: TRBD1; v_gene: TRBV24-1; CDR3aa: CATSDPGQESSYNEQFF; CDR3nt: TGTGCCACCAGTGATCCGGGACAGGAGAGCTCCTACAATGAGCAGTTCTTC
abundance: few; j_gene: TRBJ1-1; d_gene: TRBD1; v_gene: TRBV9; CDR3aa: CASSVLMDRAEAFF; CDR3nt: TGTGCCAGCAGCGTATTGATGGACAGGGCTGAAGCTTTCTTT
abundance: -; j_gene: TRBJ1-1; d_gene: -; v_gene: TRBV5-1; CDR3aa: CASSLSHGMNTEAFF; CDR3nt: TGCGCCAGCAGCTTATCCCACGGGATGAACACTGAAGCTTTCTTT
abundance: -; j_gene: TRBJ1-1; d_gene: TRBD1; v_gene: TRBV6-1; CDR3aa: CASSETGVDTEAFF; CDR3nt: TGTGCCAGCAGTGAGACAGGGGTGGACACTGAAGCTTTCTTT
abundance: once; j_gene: TRBJ1-4; d_gene: -; v_gene: TRBV29-1; CDR3aa: CSVGRTAEKLFF; CDR3nt: TGCAGCGTTGGGCGGACAGCTGAAAAACTGTTTTTT
abundance: -; j_gene: TRBJ2-1; d_gene: -; v_gene: TRBV6-5; CDR3aa: CASSPYPYNEQFF; CDR3nt: TGTGCCAGCAGCCCCTATCCCTACAATGAGCAGTTCTTC
abundance: -; j_gene: TRBJ2-3; d_gene: -; v_gene: TRBV18; CDR3aa: CASSPISGDTQYF; CDR3nt: TGTGCCAGCTCACCTATTAGCGGTGATACGCAGTATTTT
abundance: -; j_gene: TRBJ2-7; d_gene: TRBD1; v_gene: TRBV6-4; CDR3aa: CASNLEQGSYEQYF; CDR3nt: TGTGCCAGCAACTTGGAACAGGGGTCCTACGAGCAGTACTTC
abundance: -; j_gene: TRBJ2-5; d_gene: TRBD1; v_gene: TRBV15; CDR3aa: CATSRDLGQVSKTQYF; CDR3nt: TGTGCCACCAGCAGAGATTTGGGACAGGTATCAAAGACCCAGTACTTC
abundance: -; j_gene: TRBJ2-7; d_gene: -; v_gene: TRBV19; CDR3aa: CASTPGHGPYEQYF; CDR3nt: TGTGCCAGTACTCCAGGACATGGTCCCTACGAGCAGTACTTC
abundance: -; j_gene: TRBJ1-1; d_gene: TRBD1; v_gene: TRBV11-2; CDR3aa: CASSRTGVPEAFF; CDR3nt: TGTGCCAGCAGCCGGACAGGGGTCCCTGAAGCTTTCTTT
abundance: -; j_gene: TRBJ2-7; d_gene: -; v_gene: TRBV10-1; CDR3aa: CASSPGVSGQYF; CDR3nt: TGCGCCAGCAGCCCCGGTGTATCGGGGCAGTACTTC
abundance: -; j_gene: TRBJ1-4; d_gene: TRBD1; v_gene: TRBV5-1; CDR3aa: CASSKTPTGTNEKLFF; CDR3nt: TGCGCCAGCAGCAAAACCCCGACAGGGACGAATGAAAAACTGTTTTTT
abundance: -; j_gene: TRBJ1-5; d_gene: -; v_gene: TRBV6-5; CDR3aa: CASSGAHGNNQPQHF; CDR3nt: TGTGCCAGCAGCGGTGCCCACGGGAACAATCAGCCCCAGCATTTT
abundance: few; j_gene: TRBJ2-3; d_gene: -; v_gene: TRBV7-9; CDR3aa: CASSLILGFLDTQYF; CDR3nt: TGTGCCAGCAGCTTAATTCTGGGCTTTTTGGATACGCAGTATTTT
abundance: -; j_gene: TRBJ1-2; d_gene: TRBD1; v_gene: TRBV2; CDR3aa: CASSEPPGQGNGYTF; CDR3nt: TGTGCCAGCAGCGAACCCCCAGGACAGGGGAATGGCTACACCTTC
abundance: -; j_gene: TRBJ2-7; d_gene: TRBD2; v_gene: TRBV7-9; CDR3aa: CASSPGGAAYEQYF; CDR3nt: TGTGCCAGCAGCCCGGGAGGAGCGGCCTACGAGCAGTACTTC
abundance: -; j_gene: TRBJ2-3; d_gene: TRBD2; v_gene: TRBV9; CDR3aa: CASSVAAGALSTDTQYF; CDR3nt: TGTGCCAGCAGCGTAGCAGCGGGGGCGCTTAGCACAGATACGCAGTATTTT